This T cell receptor (beta chain) was sequenced in a study of blood T cells in healthy people across ages. The CDR3 sequence is 14 residues long. V lost 3 bases to trimming and J lost 13 bases, with 21 bases between them. The germline gives CDR1 MGHRA, CDR2 YSYEKL. Caucasian individuals from Russia who were healthy and aged about 6 to 95 acted as donors. Through a sample-barcoded 5' primer and a J-beta primer mix, a second PCR was run for roughly 7 to 12 cycles. TCRdb independently ran MiXCR on the 5' RACE reads; one entry per CDR3 protein. Here the sample spans approximately 810,000 distinct CDR3 sequences, less than 35% being singletons.

The TCR comes from a woman older than 75 in good health. The sequenced sample was blood. This chain joins TRBV4-1 and TRBJ2-5; maybe TRBD2 (7 bases). CDR3 sequence (DNA): TGCGCCAGCAGCCATGAGGGGGGGTGGCGGGAGCGGTACTTC. Translated, it gives CASSHEGGWRERYF.